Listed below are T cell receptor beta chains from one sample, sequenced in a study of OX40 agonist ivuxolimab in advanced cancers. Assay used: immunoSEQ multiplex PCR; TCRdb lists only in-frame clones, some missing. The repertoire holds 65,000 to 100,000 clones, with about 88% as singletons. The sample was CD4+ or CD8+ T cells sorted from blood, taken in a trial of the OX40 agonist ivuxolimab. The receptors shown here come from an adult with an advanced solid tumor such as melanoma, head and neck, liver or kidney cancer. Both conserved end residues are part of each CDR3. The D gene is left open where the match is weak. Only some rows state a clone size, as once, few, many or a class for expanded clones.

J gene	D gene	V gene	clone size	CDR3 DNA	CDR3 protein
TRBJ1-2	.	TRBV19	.	TGTGCCAGTAGTCCCTGGACACCTAACTTGGATGGCTACACCTTC	CASSPWTPNLDGYTF
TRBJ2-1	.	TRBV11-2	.	TGTGCCAGCAGCTTAGTGGTTAATGAGCAGTTCTTC	CASSLVVNEQFF
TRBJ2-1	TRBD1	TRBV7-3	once	TGTGCCAGCAGCTTAATGGGACAGGGTAACAATGAGCAGTTCTTC	CASSLMGQGNNEQFF
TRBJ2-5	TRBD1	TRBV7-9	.	TGTGCCAGCAGCTCCCCGGACAGGGGGCCGGGGGAGACCCAGTACTTC	CASSSPDRGPGETQYF
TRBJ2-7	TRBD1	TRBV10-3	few	TGTGCCATCGCCTCGGGACAGGGATCGAAGGAGCAGTACTTC	CAIASGQGSKEQYF
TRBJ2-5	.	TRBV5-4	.	TGTGCCAGCAGCTTGGGCTGGGAAGAGCAGTACTTC	CASSLGWEEQYF
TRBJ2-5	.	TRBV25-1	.	TGTGCCAGCAGCCGCCGGACAGCCGAGACCCAGTACTTC	CASSRRTAETQYF
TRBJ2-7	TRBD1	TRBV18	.	TGTGCCAGCTCAGAGAGGGGGCACTACGAGCAGTACTTC	CASSERGHYEQYF
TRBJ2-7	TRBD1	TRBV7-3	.	TGTGCCAGCAGCCCTCCCGACAGGGTCTACGAGCAGTACTTC	CASSPPDRVYEQYF
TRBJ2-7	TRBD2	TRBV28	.	TGTGCCAGCAGTCCCAGCCCGCATAGCGGGAGCCCGTACTTC	CASSPSPHSGSPYF
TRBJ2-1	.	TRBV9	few	TGTGCCAGCAGCGGGCACACAGGCCTTGAGCAGTTCTTC	CASSGHTGLEQFF
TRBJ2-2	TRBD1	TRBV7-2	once	TGTGCCAGCAGCCCGGGGACAGTGAACACCGGGGAGCTGTTTTTT	CASSPGTVNTGELFF
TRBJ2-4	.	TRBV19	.	TGTGCCAGTAACTCGGGTAGAGGAAACATTCAGTACTTC	CASNSGRGNIQYF
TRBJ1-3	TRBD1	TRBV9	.	TGTGCCAGCAGCGCCTGGTTAAGACAGGGGGCTGAAAACACCATATATTTT	CASSAWLRQGAENTIYF
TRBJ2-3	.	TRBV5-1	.	TGCGCCAGCAGCGCGGGGCGGTTTAGCACAGATACGCAGTATTTT	CASSAGRFSTDTQYF
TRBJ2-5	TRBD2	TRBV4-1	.	TGCGCCAGCACCCCCGCTAGCGGAGAGCAGTACTTC	CASTPASGEQYF
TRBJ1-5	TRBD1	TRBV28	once	TGTGCCAGCACCTTTCTCCCAGGGGGCGTTCAGCCCCAGCATTTT	CASTFLPGGVQPQHF